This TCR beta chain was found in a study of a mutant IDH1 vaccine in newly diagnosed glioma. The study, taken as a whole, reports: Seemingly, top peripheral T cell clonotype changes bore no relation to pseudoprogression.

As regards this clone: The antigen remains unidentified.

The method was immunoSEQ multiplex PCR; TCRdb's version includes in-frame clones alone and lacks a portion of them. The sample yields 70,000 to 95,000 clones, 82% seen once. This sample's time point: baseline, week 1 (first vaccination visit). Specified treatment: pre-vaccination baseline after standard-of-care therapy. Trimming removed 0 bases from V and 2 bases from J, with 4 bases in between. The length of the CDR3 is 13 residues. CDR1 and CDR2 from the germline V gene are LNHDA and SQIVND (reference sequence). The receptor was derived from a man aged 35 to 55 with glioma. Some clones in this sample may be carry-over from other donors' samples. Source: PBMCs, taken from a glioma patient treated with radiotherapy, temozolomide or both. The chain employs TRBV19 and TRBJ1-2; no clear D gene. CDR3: CASSIEGNYGYTF. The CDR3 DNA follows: TGTGCCAGTAGTATAGAGGGGAACTATGGCTACACCTTC. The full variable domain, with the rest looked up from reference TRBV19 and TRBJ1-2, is DGGITQSPKYLFRKEGQNVTLSCEQNLNHDAMYWYRQDPGQGLRLIYYSQIVNDFQKGDIAEGYSVSREKKESFPLTVTSAQKNPTAFYLCASSIEGNYGYTFGSGTRLTVV.